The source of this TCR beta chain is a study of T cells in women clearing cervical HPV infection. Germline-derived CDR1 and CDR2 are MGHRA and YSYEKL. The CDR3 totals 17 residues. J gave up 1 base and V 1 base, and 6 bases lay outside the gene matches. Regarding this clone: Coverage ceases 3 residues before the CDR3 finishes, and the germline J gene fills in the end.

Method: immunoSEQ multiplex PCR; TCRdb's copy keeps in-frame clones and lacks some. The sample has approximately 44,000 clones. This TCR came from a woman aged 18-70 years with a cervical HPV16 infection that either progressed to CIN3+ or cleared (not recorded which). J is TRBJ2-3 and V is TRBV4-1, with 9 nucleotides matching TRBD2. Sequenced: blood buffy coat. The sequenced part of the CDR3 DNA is TGCGCCAGCAGCCAAGTGGCTAGCGGGGTTGGCACAGATACG. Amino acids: CASSQVASGVGTDT. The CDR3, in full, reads CASSQVASGVGTDTQYF.